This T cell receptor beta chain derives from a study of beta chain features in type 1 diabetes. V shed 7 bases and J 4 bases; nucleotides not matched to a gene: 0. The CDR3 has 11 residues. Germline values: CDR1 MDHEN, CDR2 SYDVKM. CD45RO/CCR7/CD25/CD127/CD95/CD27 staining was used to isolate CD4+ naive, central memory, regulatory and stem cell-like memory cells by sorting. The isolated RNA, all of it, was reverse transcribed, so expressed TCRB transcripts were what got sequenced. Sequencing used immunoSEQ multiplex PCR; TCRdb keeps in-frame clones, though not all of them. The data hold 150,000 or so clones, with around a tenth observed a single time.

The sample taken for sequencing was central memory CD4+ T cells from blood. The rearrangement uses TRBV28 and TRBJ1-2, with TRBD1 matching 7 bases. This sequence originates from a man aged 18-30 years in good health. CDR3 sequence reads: CASTGGYGYTF. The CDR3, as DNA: TGTGCCAGCACAGGGGGCTATGGCTACACCTTC.